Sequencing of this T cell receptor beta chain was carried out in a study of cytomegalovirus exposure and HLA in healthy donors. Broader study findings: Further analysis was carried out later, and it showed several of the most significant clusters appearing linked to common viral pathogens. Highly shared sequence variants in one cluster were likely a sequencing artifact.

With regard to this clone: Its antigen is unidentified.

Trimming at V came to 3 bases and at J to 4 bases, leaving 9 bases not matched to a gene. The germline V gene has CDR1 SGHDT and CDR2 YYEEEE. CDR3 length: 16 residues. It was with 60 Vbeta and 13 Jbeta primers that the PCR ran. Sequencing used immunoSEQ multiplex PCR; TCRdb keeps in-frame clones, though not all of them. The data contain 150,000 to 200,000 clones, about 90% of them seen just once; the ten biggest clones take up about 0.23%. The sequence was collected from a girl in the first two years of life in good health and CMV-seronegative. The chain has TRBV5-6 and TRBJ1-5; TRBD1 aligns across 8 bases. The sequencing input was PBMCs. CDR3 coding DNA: TGTGCCAGCAGCTACCGTGCAACAGGGGGGAATCAGCCCCAGCATTTT. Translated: CASSYRATGGNQPQHF.